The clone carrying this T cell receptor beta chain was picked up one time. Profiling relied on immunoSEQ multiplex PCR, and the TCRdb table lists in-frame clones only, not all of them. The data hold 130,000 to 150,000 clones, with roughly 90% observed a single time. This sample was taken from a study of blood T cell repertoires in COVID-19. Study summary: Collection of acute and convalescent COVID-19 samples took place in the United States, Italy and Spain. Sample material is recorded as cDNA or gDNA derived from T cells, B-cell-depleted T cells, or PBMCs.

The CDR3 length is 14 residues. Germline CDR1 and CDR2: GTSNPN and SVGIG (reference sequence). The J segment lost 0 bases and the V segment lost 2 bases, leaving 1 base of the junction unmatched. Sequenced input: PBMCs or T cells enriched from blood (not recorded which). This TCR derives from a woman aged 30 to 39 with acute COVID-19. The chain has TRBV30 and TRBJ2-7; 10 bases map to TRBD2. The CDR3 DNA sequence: TGTGCCTGGAGTCAGCGGGAGGGCTCCTACGAGCAGTACTTC. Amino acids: CAWSQREGSYEQYF.